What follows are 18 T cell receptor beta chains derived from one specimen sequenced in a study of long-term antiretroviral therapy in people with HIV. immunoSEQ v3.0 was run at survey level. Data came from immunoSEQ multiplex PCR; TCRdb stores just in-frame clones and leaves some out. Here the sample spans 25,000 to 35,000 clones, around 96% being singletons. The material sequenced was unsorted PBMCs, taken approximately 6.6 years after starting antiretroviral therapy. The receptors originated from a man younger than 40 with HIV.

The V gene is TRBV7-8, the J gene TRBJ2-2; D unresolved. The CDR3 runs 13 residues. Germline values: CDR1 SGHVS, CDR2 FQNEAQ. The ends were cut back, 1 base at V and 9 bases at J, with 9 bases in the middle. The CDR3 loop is CASSLDLAWELFF. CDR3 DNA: TGTGCCAGCAGCTTAGATCTGGCCTGGGAGCTGTTTTTT.

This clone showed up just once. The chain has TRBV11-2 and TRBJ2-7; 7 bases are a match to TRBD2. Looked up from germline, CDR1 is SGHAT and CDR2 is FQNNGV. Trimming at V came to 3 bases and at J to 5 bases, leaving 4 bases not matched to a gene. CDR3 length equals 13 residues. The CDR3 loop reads CASSLGGGNEQYF. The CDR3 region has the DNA TGTGCCAGCAGCTTGGGGGGAGGGAACGAGCAGTACTTC.

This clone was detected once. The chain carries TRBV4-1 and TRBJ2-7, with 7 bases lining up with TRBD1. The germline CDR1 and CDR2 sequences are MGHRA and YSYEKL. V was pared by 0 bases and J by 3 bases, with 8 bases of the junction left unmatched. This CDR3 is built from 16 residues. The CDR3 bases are TGCGCCAGCAGCCAAGAGATTTCAGGGGGTGGCTACGAGCAGTACTTC. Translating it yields CASSQEISGGGYEQYF.

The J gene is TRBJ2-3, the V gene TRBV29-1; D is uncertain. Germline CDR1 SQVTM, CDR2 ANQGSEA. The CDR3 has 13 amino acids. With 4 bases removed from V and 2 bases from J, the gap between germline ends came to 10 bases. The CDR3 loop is CSVGFRDTDTQYF. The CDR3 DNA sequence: TGCAGCGTTGGGTTCAGAGACACAGATACGCAGTATTTT.

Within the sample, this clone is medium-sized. CDR3 sequence (DNA): TGTGCCAGCAGCTCCCAACCCTATAGCGGGCGGGGGGACTACGAGCAGTACTTC. As protein: CASSSQPYSGRGDYEQYF. The chain combines TRBV4-2 with TRBJ2-7; 8 bases are shared with TRBD2. From germline, CDR1 is LGHNA and CDR2 YNFKEQ. The J segment lost 3 bases and the V segment lost 5 bases, leaving 18 bases of the junction unmatched. The CDR3 consists of 18 residues.

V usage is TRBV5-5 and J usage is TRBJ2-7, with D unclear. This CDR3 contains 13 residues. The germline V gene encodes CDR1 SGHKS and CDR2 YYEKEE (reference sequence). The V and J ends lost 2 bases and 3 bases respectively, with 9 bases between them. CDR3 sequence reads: CASSFLRDYEQYF. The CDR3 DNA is TGTGCCAGCAGCTTTCTTCGAGACTACGAGCAGTACTTC.

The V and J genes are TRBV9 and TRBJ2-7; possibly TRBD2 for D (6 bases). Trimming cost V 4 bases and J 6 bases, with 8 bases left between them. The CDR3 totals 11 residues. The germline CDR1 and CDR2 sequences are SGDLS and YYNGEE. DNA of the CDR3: TGTGCCAGCAGCCCCGGGGGCGAGCAGTACTTC. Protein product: CASSPGGEQYF.

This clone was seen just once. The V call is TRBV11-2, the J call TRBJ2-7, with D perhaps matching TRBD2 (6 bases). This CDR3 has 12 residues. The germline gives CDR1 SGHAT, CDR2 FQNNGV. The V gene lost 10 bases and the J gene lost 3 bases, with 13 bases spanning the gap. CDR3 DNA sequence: TGTGCCACCTCGACCGGGAGCTACGAGCAGTACTTC. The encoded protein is CATSTGSYEQYF.

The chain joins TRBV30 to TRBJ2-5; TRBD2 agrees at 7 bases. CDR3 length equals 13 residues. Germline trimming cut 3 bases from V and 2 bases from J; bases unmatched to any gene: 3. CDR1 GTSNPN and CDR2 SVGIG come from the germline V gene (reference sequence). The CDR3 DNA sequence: TGTGCCTGGAGAATGCGGGGGCAAGAGACCCAGTACTTC. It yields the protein CAWRMRGQETQYF.

CDR3 coding DNA: TGTGCCAGCAGCTTAAAACTGGTATCTTCGGGACAGGGAGACAATGAGCAGTTCTTC. Protein: CASSLKLVSSGQGDNEQFF. V and J are TRBV7-9 and TRBJ2-1; TRBD1 matches at 9 bases. This CDR3 comprises 19 residues. From germline, CDR1 is SEHNR and CDR2 FQNEAQ (reference sequence). After removal of 2 bases from V and 5 bases from J, the junction contained 16 bases not matched to a gene.

The CDR3 DNA is TGCGCCAGCAGCCTTCGGACTAGCGGGAGTAGTGAGCAGTTCTTC. Protein sequence: CASSLRTSGSSEQFF. The rearrangement uses TRBV4-1 and TRBJ2-1; 13 positions match TRBD2. With V trimmed by 4 bases and J by 9 bases, 6 bases remained unmatched. Germline V lookup: CDR1 MGHRA, CDR2 YSYEKL. The CDR3 extends over 15 amino acids.

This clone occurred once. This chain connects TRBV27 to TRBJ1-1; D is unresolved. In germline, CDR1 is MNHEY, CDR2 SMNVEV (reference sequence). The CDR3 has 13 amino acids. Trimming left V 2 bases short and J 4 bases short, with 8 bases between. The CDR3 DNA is TGTGCCAGCAGTTTAGGCAGAGCCACTGAAGCTTTCTTT. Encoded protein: CASSLGRATEAFF.

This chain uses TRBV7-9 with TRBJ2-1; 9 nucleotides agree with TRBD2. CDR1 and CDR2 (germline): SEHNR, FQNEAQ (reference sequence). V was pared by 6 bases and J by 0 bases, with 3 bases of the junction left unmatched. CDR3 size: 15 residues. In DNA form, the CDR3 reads TGTGCCAGCAGGTCTAGCGGGGACTCCTACAATGAGCAGTTCTTC. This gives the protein CASRSSGDSYNEQFF.

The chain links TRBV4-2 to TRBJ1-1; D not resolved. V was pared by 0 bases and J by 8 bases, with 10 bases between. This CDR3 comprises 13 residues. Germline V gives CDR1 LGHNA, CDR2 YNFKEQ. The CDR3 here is CASSQEGAAEAFF. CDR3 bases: TGTGCCAGCAGCCAAGAAGGCGCGGCCGAAGCTTTCTTT.

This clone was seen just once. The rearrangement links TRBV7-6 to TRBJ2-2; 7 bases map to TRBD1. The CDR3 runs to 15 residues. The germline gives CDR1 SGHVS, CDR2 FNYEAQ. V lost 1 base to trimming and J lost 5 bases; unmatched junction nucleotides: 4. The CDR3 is CASSLVQGQTGELFF. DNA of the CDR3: TGTGCCAGCAGCTTAGTTCAGGGACAGACCGGGGAGCTGTTTTTT.

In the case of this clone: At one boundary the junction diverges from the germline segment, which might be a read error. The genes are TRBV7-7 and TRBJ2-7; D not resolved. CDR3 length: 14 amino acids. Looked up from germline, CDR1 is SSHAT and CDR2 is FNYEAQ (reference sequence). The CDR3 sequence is CASSLTFSSYEQYF. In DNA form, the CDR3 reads TGTGCTAGCAGCTTAACTTTTAGCTCCTACGAGCAGTACTTC.

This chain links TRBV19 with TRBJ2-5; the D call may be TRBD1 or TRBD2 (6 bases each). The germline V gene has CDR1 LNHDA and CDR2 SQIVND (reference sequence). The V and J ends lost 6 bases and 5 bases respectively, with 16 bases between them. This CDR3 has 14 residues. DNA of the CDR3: TGTGCCAGTAGCCCGGGGGCGGAGGAGGAGACCCAGTACTTC. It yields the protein CASSPGAEEETQYF.

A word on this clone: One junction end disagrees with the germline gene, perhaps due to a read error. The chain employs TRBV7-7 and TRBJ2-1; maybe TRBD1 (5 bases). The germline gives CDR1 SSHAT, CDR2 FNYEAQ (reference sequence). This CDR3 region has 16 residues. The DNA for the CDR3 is TGTGCTAGCAGCGCGACAGCCGCGTCAACTCCAAATGAGCAGTTCTTC. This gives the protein CASSATAASTPNEQFF.